This entry lists 15 T cell receptor beta chains sequenced from one sample in a study of graft-versus-host responses after intestinal transplantation. The protocol was immunoSEQ multiplex PCR, while the TCRdb copy is restricted to in-frame clones and leaves out a portion. The sample has approximately 37,000 clones, roughly 90% seen once. The input for sequencing was PBMCs, taken 267 days after transplant. The origin of the receptors is a human patient who received an intestinal transplant, so some T cells may come from the graft donor.

This clone was observed a handful of times. The chain has TRBV21-1 and TRBJ1-2; TRBD1, the table's D call, lacks a check against the DNA. TRBV21-1 is marked as a pseudogene. The CDR3 consists of 13 residues. The CDR3 bases are TGTGCCAGCCATGGGCACGAGCTCTATGGCTACACCTTC. Protein: CASHGHELYGYTF.

The rearrangement joins TRBV5-5 to TRBJ1-2, with 7 bases that match TRBD1. After removal of 9 bases from V and 5 bases from J, the junction contained 13 bases not matched to a gene. CDR1 and CDR2 from the germline V gene are SGHKS and YYEKEE (reference sequence). This CDR3 is built from 14 residues. The DNA for the CDR3 is TGTGCCAACGTTAATCCGGGACAGCTTTATGGCTACACCTTC. Translating it yields CANVNPGQLYGYTF.

CDR3 protein: CASSILWGGNTEAFF. For the CDR3, the DNA is TGTGCCAGTAGTATTTTGTGGGGCGGGAACACTGAAGCTTTCTTT. The V gene is TRBV19, the J gene TRBJ1-1; D possibly corresponds to TRBD1 (5 bases). The CDR3 loop spans 15 amino acids. Germline assignment: CDR1 LNHDA and CDR2 SQIVND (reference sequence). V gave up 3 bases and J gave up 1 base, with 12 bases separating them.

The gene calls are TRBV4-1 and TRBJ2-7; 10 bases are shared with TRBD1. V lost 4 bases, J lost 1 base, and 7 bases stayed unmatched. CDR3 length: 16 residues. Germline V gene sequence: CDR1 MGHRA, CDR2 YSYEKL. CDR3 loop: CASSPSGQGLSYEQYF. The CDR3 DNA is TGCGCCAGCAGCCCCTCGGGACAGGGGCTGTCCTACGAGCAGTACTTC.

V is TRBV6-1 and J is TRBJ2-3, with D tentatively TRBD2 (5 bases). V lost 4 bases and J lost 6, with 14 bases in between. Germline CDR1 MNHNS, CDR2 SASEGT. The CDR3 runs 14 residues. CDR3 residues: CASSVLLGSDTQYF. The CDR3 DNA reads as TGTGCCAGCAGTGTTTTACTAGGTTCCGATACGCAGTATTTT.

V and J are TRBV21-1 and TRBJ1-3; TRBD1 is the table's D call, not checked against the DNA. TRBV21-1 is classified as a pseudogene. The CDR3 loop spans 12 amino acids. CDR3: CASRQGGNTIYF. The CDR3 bases are TGTGCCAGCAGACAGGGTGGAAACACCATATATTTT.

The CDR3 coding sequence is TGTGCCAGCAGCTTGGGGGGACAGGGGACCTATGGCTACACCTTC. It codes for CASSLGGQGTYGYTF. The chain recombines TRBV5-6 with TRBJ1-2; 10 positions agree with TRBD1. The length of the CDR3 is 15 residues. The junction had 3 bases not matched to a gene; V was cut back by 0 bases and J by 4 bases. Germline V gene lookup returns CDR1 SGHDT and CDR2 YYEEEE.

This clone has a handful of counts. The rearrangement joins TRBV29-1 to TRBJ1-1; a weak D match, TRBD1 (5 bases). From germline, CDR1 is SQVTM and CDR2 ANQGSEA. This CDR3 has 11 amino acids. CDR3 sequence: CTGGENTEAFF. The CDR3 nucleotides are TGCACGGGGGGGGAGAACACTGAAGCTTTCTTT.

The genes are TRBV11-2 and TRBJ2-5; no reliable D call. Germline V gene data show CDR1 as SGHAT and CDR2 as FQNNGV. The CDR3 extends over 13 amino acids. Trimming removed 1 base at V and 5 bases at J, with 8 bases between. The CDR3 region is CASSLVESETQYF. DNA of the CDR3: TGTGCCAGCAGCTTAGTTGAGTCGGAGACCCAGTACTTC.

The rearrangement joins TRBV7-9 to TRBJ1-6; TRBD1 might be the D (6 bases). From germline, CDR1 is SEHNR and CDR2 FQNEAQ (reference sequence). The CDR3 extends over 17 amino acids. Trimming removed 3 bases at V and 6 bases at J, with 18 bases between. The CDR3 spells CASSLVRRGPPNSPLHF. In nucleotides, the CDR3 is TGTGCCAGCAGCTTGGTACGCAGGGGTCCCCCTAATTCACCCCTCCACTTT.

This chain uses TRBV27 with TRBJ2-3, with D possibly being TRBD2 (5 bases). Germline V gene lookup returns CDR1 MNHEY and CDR2 SMNVEV (reference sequence). This CDR3 is 14 amino acids long. V was clipped by 5 bases and J by 1 base, with 10 bases between them. For the CDR3, the DNA is TGTGCCAGCAGTCCACTAGAGGGCACAGATACGCAGTATTTT. It is translated as CASSPLEGTDTQYF.

This clone was counted a single time. The genes are TRBV5-6 and TRBJ2-7; D perhaps matches TRBD1 (6 bases). Germline-derived CDR1 and CDR2 are SGHDT and YYEEEE. CDR3 length equals 16 residues. The V end lost 4 bases, the J end lost 2 bases, and 19 bases lay between the germline ends. This chain's CDR3 is CASSRNTGSGTYEQYF. The DNA of the CDR3 is TGTGCCAGCAGCCGGAATACAGGGTCAGGAACCTACGAGCAGTACTTC.

The rearrangement uses TRBV7-9 and TRBJ2-3; 11 nucleotides align to TRBD1. The germline gives CDR1 SEHNR, CDR2 FQNEAQ (reference sequence). V dropped 11 bases and J dropped 3; count of bases not matched to a gene: 13. The CDR3 consists of 16 residues. The CDR3 reads CASRGTDRGLTDTQYF. The CDR3 DNA is TGTGCCTCACGTGGAACGGACAGGGGGCTTACAGATACGCAGTATTTT.

This clone was seen once. The chain combines TRBV18 with TRBJ2-1; 16 bases map to TRBD2. J gave up 8 bases and V 5 bases, and 12 bases lay outside the gene matches. This CDR3 comprises 18 residues. Germline CDR1 reads KGHSH; CDR2 reads LQKENI. The chain's CDR3 is CASSSAGLAGGLIDEQFF. CDR3 nucleotides: TGTGCCAGCTCATCGGCGGGACTAGCGGGGGGGCTTATAGATGAGCAGTTCTTC.

V usage is TRBV6-5 and J usage is TRBJ2-6; no reliable D call. CDR3 length equals 16 residues. Germline V CDR1 and CDR2: MNHEY, SVGAGI. V was pared by 4 bases and J by 1 base, with 11 bases between. CDR3 sequence: CASSSRPLSGANVLTF. In DNA form, the CDR3 reads TGTGCCAGCAGTTCTCGACCCCTTTCTGGGGCCAACGTCCTGACTTTC.